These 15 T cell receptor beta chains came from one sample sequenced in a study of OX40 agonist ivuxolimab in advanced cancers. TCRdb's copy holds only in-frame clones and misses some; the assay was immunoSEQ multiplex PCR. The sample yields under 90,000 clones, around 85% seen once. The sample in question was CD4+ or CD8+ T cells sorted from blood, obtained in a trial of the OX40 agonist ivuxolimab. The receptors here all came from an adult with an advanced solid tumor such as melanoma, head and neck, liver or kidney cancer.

The CDR3 loop reads CASSWDRGNTEAFF. For the CDR3, the DNA is TGTGCCAGCAGCTGGGACAGGGGAAATACTGAAGCTTTCTTT. V usage is TRBV7-9 and J usage is TRBJ1-1; 10 positions agree with TRBD1. The V gene's germline CDR1 is SEHNR and CDR2 FQNEAQ (reference sequence). J was trimmed by 5 bases and V by 4 bases; bases with no gene match: 4. This CDR3 comprises 14 residues.

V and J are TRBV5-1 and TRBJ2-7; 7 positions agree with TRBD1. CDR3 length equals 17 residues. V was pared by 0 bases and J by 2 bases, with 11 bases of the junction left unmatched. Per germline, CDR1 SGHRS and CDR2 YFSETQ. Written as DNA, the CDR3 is TGCGCCAGCAGCTTGGCCTTGTGGAGCCAGGGGGCCTACGAGCAGTACTTC. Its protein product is CASSLALWSQGAYEQYF.

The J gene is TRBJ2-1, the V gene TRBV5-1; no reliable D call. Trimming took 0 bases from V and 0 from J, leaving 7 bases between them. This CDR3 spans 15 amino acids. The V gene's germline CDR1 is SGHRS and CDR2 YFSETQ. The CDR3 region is CASSLEVSSYNEQFF. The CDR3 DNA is TGCGCCAGCAGCTTGGAAGTGAGCTCCTACAATGAGCAGTTCTTC.

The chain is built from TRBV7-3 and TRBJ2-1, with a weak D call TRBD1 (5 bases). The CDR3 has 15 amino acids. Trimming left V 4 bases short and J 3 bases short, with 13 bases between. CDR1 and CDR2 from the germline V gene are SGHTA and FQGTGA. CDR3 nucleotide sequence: TGTGCCAGCAGCTCAGCAGGGTCGATCTACAATGAGCAGTTCTTC. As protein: CASSSAGSIYNEQFF.

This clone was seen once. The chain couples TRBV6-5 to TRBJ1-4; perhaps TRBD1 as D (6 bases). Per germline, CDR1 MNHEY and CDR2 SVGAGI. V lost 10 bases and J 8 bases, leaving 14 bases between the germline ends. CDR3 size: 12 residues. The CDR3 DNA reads TGTGCCACCGGGGGGGGGCCCGAAAAACTGTTTTTT. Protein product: CATGGGPEKLFF.

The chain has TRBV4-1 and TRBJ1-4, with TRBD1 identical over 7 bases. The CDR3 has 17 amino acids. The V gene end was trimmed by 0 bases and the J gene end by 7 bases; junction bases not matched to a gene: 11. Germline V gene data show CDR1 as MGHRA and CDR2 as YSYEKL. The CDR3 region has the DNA TGCGCCAGCAGCCAAGATCAAGTAATACAGGGGAGTGAAAAACTGTTTTTT. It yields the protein CASSQDQVIQGSEKLFF.

The CDR3 DNA reads as TGTGCCAGCTCTGCCGGGAGCACAGATACGCAGTATTTT. It specifies CASSAGSTDTQYF. This sequence joins TRBV18 and TRBJ2-3; no firm D call. The V gene lost 6 bases and the J gene lost 0 bases, with 7 bases spanning the gap. Germline V lookup: CDR1 KGHSH, CDR2 LQKENI. CDR3 length: 13 residues. Full variable domain (rest looked up from reference TRBV18 and TRBJ2-3): NAGVMQNPRHLVRRRGQEARLRCSPMKGHSHVYWYRQLPEEGLKFMVYLQKENIIDESGMPKERFSAEFPKEGPSILRIQQVVRGDSAAYFCASSAGSTDTQYFGPGTRLTVL.

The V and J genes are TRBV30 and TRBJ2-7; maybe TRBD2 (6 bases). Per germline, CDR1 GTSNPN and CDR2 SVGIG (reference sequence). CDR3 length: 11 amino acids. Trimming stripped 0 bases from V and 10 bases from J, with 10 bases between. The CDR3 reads CAWSVEGLQYF. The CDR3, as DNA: TGTGCCTGGAGTGTAGAGGGACTTCAGTACTTC.

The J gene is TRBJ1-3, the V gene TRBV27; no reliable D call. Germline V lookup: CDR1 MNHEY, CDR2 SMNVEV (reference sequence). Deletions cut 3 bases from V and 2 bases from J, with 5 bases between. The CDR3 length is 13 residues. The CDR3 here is CASSFYAGNTIYF. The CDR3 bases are TGTGCCAGCAGTTTTTACGCTGGAAACACCATATATTTT.

This chain's CDR3 is CASSQEWASIHEQYF. For the CDR3, the DNA is TGTGCCAGCAGCCAAGAATGGGCTAGCATCCACGAGCAGTACTTC. The chain employs TRBV4-2 and TRBJ2-7, with a possible D match to TRBD2 (5 bases). Germline V CDR1 and CDR2: LGHNA, YNFKEQ. This CDR3 contains 15 residues. V gave up 0 bases and J gave up 5 bases, with 14 bases separating them.

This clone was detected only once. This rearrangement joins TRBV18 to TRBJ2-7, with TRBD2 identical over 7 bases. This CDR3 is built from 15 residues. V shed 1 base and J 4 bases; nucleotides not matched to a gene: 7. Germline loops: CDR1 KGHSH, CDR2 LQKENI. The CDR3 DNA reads TGTGCCAGCTCACCACTCGCGACGGGAGGTTACGAGCAGTACTTC. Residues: CASSPLATGGYEQYF.

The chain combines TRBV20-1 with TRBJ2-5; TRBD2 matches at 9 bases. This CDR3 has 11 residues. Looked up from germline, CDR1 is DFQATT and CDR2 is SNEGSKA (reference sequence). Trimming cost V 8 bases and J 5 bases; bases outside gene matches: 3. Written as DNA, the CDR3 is TGCAGTAATCTAGCGGGGGAGACCCAGTACTTC. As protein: CSNLAGETQYF.

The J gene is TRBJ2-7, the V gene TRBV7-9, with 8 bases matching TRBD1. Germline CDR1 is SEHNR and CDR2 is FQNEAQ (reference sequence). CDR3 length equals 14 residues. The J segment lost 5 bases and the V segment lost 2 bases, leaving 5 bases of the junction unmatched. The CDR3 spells CASSLSGGRDEQYF. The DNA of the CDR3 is TGTGCCAGCAGCTTATCAGGGGGCAGGGACGAGCAGTACTTC.

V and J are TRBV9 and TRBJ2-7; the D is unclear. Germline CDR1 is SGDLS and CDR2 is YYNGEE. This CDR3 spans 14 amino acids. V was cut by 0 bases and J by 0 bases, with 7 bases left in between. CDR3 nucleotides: TGTGCCAGCAGCGTAGGGGCCACCTCCTACGAGCAGTACTTC. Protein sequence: CASSVGATSYEQYF.

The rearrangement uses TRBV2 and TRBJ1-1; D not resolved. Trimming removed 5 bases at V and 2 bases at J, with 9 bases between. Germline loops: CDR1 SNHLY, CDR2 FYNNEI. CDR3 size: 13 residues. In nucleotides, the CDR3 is TGTGCCAGCAGTTTCGGTCCAAACACTGAAGCTTTCTTT. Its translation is CASSFGPNTEAFF.